Listed below are T cell receptor beta chains from one sample, sequenced in a study of T-cell reconstitution after alpha-beta-depleted transplantation in children. TCRdb independently ran MiXCR on the PCR reads; one entry per CDR3 protein. The data hold a few hundred thousand distinct CDR3 sequences, with roughly 12% observed a single time. This material consisted of peripheral blood, taken 180 days after TCRalphabeta/CD19-depleted stem cell transplant. These receptors all come from a male patient under 10 years old who had a stem cell transplant for chronic granulomatous disease, so the T cells may come from the graft donor. Each CDR3 is given without its conserved first and last residue.

v_call	cdr3_aa
TRBV5-1	ASSFPGAQETQY
TRBV30	ASHGGLRGYT
TRBV12-3/TRBV12-4	ASSRSTGGITNTIY
TRBV28	ASSLGTENTEAF
TRBV19	ASISSSSGRGNEQF
TRBV5-1	ASLGEAGANVLT
TRBV20-1	SARATPQRNTQY
TRBV12-3/TRBV12-4	ASRASGGLYEQY
TRBV29-1	SVEDPKTTMGTDTQY
TRBV6-5	ASRIGTAVTYEQY
TRBV20-1	SAMVGNSGANVLT
TRBV12-3/TRBV12-4	ASSLGYNSWGYSNQPQH
TRBV5-1	ASSLANIITVNEQF
TRBV30	AWYHRRSIWDGYT
TRBV7-2	ASSFGQTNNEQF
TRBV18	ASSPEGSSYNEQF
TRBV27	ASSFSTPLAKNIQY
TRBV10-3	GVGIGSYEQY
TRBV20-1	SASTGGNQPQH
TRBV6-5	ASSYSEGTYEQY
TRBV28	ASSFSGGGGYT
TRBV9	ASSAGDFTYEQY
TRBV5-6	ASRTQGSEQY
TRBV20-1	SARLAGGPARGNIQY
TRBV20-1	SASAGGPYEQY
TRBV4-2	ASSQRGGLGYNEQF
TRBV19	ASRYSGLNTGELF
TRBV10-3	ASDSSSYNEQF
TRBV28	ASSSTEGNTIY
TRBV6-5	ASSYWDGLAETTGEQF
TRBV2	ASSEGWRQGLSEQY
TRBV12-3/TRBV12-4	ASSSGQGSNQPQH
TRBV12-3/TRBV12-4	ASRVDSQETQY